Listed here is a single T cell receptor (beta chain). The antigen is not known. The PCR used 60 Vbeta and 13 Jbeta primers. This table comes from immunoSEQ multiplex PCR, and its TCRdb copy is limited to in-frame clones, with some not included. The sample is made up of approximately 200,000 clones, and the top ten hold less than 0.85% of it. This record belongs to a study of cytomegalovirus exposure and HLA in healthy donors. Notes on the study in general: Among TCR beta chains of equal frequency, HLA-associated ones were more clonally expanded in a later analysis. Data from an earlier analysis indicated that most TCR beta V segments were productive either about 90% or about 30% of the time. TCR beta V- and J-gene trimming, according to a later analysis, was linked to a missense DCLRE1C variant.

Germline V CDR1 and CDR2: MNHEY, SMNVEV (reference sequence). This CDR3 is 16 amino acids long. The J segment lost 5 bases and the V segment lost 4 bases, leaving 7 bases of the junction unmatched. The TCR was taken from a boy between 5 and 17 years old in good health and CMV-seronegative. Source material: PBMCs. The rearrangement joins TRBV27 to TRBJ2-5, with 13 bases identical to TRBD2. The CDR3: CASSSTSGGARETQYF. The CDR3 DNA reads TGTGCCAGCAGTTCCACTAGCGGGGGGGCCCGGGAGACCCAGTACTTC.